The clone carrying this TCR beta chain was counted many times. Time point: persistent/refractory GD, antithyroid drugs over 5 years with positive TRAb. PBMCs provided the RNA from which the TCR library was made. Enrollment of patients was through an endocrinology department in Xi'an, China. The entry originates in a study of regulatory T cells in long-lasting Graves disease. Investigators prepared the TCR beta libraries by applying iRepertoire HTBI primers and Arm-PCR of CDR3 regions. MiXCR, run by TCRdb on the multiplex PCR reads, gives a single entry per CDR3 protein. Of 360,000 or so distinct CDR3 sequences in the sample, roughly 24% were seen once. The sample here was peripheral blood mononuclear cells (PBMCs), taken when the disease was refractory, from a patient treated with antithyroid drugs. The TCR originated in a middle-aged woman with Graves disease.

The CDR3 region has the DNA TGTGCCAGCGAACGGGACCTAGGGGGGGCAGAGACCCAGTACTTC. It specifies CASERDLGGAETQYF. The V and J genes are TRBV12-3 or TRBV12-4 and TRBJ2-5; D possibly corresponds to TRBD2 (7 bases). The CDR3 extends over 15 amino acids. The V and J ends lost 8 bases and 4 bases respectively, with 20 bases between them.